Described below is a single T cell receptor beta chain sequence and its context. The antigen remains unidentified. The data were obtained in a study of PD-1 blockade in classical Hodgkin lymphoma. The wider study: Patients were given intravenous nivolumab, 3 mg/kg, every 2 weeks. General study results and limits: Underlying causes for the observed repertoire differences were not defined, possibly disease activity or prior therapy. With CD4+ cells, TCR diversity rose significantly by C4D1, but not with CD8+ cells. Relapsed/refractory patients reportedly had the lowest baseline TCR diversity, below newly diagnosed patients, who were below healthy donors.

There are 14 residues in the CDR3. The V gene's germline CDR1 is SNHLY and CDR2 FYNNEI. V trimming: 6 bases; J trimming: 4 bases; junction bases outside the gene matches: 3. TCRdb keeps only in-frame clones here, not all; method: immunoSEQ multiplex PCR. The data show about 58,000 clones, 88% seen once. Each patient relapsed following autologous stem cell transplantation, and prior brentuximab vedotin exposure differed. The receptor was derived from a human donor with classical Hodgkin lymphoma. The chain uses TRBV2 and TRBJ2-2, with TRBD2 matching over 9 bases. The specimen comprised peripheral blood mononuclear cells (PBMCs), sampled before the second cycle of nivolumab. The CDR3 sequence is CASRFSGGTGELFF. Written as DNA, the CDR3 is TGTGCCAGCAGGTTTAGCGGGGGCACCGGGGAGCTGTTTTTT. The whole variable domain, remainder taken from reference TRBV2 and TRBJ2-2, is EPEVTQTPSHQVTQMGQEVILRCVPISNHLYFYWYRQILGQKVEFLVSFYNNEISEKSEIFDDQFSVERPDGSNFTLKIRSTKLEDSAMYFCASRFSGGTGELFFGEGSRLTVL.